The source of this T cell receptor beta chain is a study of cytomegalovirus exposure and HLA in healthy donors. Study conclusions and caveats: A few chains linked to CMV were shown in vitro to be specific for CMV antigens. The study designated fewer than 200 TCR beta chains cytomegalovirus-associated.

The study drew the donors from its roughly 120-subject validation cohort, separate from the approximately 700-subject first cohort. About this clone itself: Its antigen is currently unknown.

The germline V gene has CDR1 SGHDT and CDR2 YYEEEE. Trimming pared 1 base from V and 4 bases from J, leaving 11 bases between. The CDR3 loop spans 14 amino acids. Sequencing was performed with immunoSEQ multiplex PCR; in TCRdb, only in-frame clones are kept and a portion is missing. The sample contains fewer than 60,000 clones, about 88% of which appear only once. The rearrangement joins TRBV5-6 to TRBJ1-1; D unresolved. This receptor was identified in a woman under 30 in good health and CMV-seronegative. Sequencing was carried out using PBMCs. CDR3 in amino acids: CASSLTTALTEAFF. The CDR3 region has the DNA TGTGCCAGCAGCTTGACAACAGCTCTCACTGAAGCTTTCTTT.